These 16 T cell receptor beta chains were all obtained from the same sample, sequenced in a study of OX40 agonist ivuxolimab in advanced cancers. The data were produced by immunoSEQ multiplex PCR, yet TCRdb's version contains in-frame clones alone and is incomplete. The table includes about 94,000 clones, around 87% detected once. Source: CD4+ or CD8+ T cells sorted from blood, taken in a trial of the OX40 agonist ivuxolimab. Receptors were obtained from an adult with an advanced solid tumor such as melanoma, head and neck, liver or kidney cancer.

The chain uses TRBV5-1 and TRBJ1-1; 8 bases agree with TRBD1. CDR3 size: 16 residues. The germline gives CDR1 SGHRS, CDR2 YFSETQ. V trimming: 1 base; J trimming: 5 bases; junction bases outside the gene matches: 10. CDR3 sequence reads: CASSLIGTGDLTEAFF. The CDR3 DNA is TGCGCCAGCAGCTTGATTGGGACAGGAGATTTAACTGAAGCTTTCTTT.

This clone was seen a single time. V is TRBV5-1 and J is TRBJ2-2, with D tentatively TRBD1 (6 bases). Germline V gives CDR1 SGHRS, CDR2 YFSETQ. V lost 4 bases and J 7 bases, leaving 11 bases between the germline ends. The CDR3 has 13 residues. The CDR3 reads CASSTQGNGELFF. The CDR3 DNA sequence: TGCGCCAGCAGCACACAGGGAAACGGGGAGCTGTTTTTT.

CDR3 bases: TGTGCCAGCAGTCCTCAGGGGAGACAGCTAAACACTGAAGCTTTCTTT. This encodes CASSPQGRQLNTEAFF. The chain couples TRBV25-1 to TRBJ1-1; a possible D gene is TRBD1 (6 bases). The CDR3 runs to 16 residues. Germline lookup yields CDR1 MGHDK and CDR2 SYGVNS. The germline V and J ends were trimmed by 5 bases and 2 bases, with 18 bases remaining between them.

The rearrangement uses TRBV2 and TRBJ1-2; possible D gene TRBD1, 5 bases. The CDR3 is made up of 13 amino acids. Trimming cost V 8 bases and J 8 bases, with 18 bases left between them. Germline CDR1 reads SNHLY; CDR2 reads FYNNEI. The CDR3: CASCRGGREGYTF. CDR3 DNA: TGTGCCAGCTGCCGGGGGGGGAGGGAAGGCTACACCTTC.

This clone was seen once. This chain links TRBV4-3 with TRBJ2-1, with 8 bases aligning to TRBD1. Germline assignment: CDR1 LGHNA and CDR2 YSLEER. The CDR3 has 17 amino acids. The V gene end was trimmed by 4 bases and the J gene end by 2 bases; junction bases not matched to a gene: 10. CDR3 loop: CASSRAKQGVAYNEQFF. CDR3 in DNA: TGCGCCAGCAGCCGCGCAAAACAGGGGGTTGCCTACAATGAGCAGTTCTTC.

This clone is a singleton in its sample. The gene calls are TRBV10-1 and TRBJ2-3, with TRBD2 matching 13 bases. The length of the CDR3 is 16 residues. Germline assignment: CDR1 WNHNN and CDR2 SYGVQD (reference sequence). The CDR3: CLFPRLAGGGADTQYF. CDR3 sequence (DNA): TGCCTCTTCCCTCGACTAGCGGGGGGCGGGGCAGATACGCAGTATTTT.

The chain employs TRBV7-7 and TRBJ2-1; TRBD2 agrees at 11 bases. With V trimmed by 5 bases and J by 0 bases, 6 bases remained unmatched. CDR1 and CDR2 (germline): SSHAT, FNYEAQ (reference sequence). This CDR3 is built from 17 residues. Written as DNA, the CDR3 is TGTGCCAGCAGCCCCGCTAGCGGGGGGAGCTCCTACAATGAGCAGTTCTTC. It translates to CASSPASGGSSYNEQFF.

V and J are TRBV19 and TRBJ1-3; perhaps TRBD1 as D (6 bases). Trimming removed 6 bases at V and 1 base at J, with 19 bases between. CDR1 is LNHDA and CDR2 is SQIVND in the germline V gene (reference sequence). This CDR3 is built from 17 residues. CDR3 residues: CASRHNRDRFSGNTIYF. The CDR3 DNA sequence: TGTGCCAGTAGACACAACAGGGACCGATTTTCTGGAAACACCATATATTTT.

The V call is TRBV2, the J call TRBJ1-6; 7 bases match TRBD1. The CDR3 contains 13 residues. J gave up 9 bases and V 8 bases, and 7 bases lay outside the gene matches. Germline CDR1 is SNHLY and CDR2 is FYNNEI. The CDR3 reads CASATGNSSPLHF. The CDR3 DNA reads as TGTGCCAGCGCGACAGGGAATAGTTCACCCCTCCACTTT.

The CDR3 nucleotides are TGCGCCAGCAGCCCCCGGGGAATTAATTCACCCCTCCACTTT. Its protein product is CASSPRGINSPLHF. The chain joins TRBV5-1 to TRBJ1-6; no reliable D call. CDR3 length: 14 residues. The ends were cut back, 4 bases at V and 6 bases at J, with 11 bases in the middle. Germline CDR1 reads SGHRS; CDR2 reads YFSETQ.

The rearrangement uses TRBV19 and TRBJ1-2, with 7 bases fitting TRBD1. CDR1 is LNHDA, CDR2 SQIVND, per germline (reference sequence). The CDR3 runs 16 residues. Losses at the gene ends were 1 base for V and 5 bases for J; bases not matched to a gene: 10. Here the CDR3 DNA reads TGTGCCAGTAGTATAGGCAACAGGGGTTCGACTTATGGCTACACCTTC. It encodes CASSIGNRGSTYGYTF.

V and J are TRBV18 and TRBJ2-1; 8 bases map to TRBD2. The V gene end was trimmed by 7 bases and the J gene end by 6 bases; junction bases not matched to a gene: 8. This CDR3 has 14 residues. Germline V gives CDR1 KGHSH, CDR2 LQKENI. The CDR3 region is CASCRLAGGNEQFF. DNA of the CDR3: TGTGCCAGCTGTAGGCTAGCGGGCGGCAATGAGCAGTTCTTC.

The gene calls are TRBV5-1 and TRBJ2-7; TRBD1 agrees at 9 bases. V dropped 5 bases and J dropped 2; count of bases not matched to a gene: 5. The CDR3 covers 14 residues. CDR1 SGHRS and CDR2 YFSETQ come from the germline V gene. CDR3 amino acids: CASRLQGATYEQYF. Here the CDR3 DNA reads TGCGCCAGCAGACTACAGGGGGCGACCTACGAGCAGTACTTC.

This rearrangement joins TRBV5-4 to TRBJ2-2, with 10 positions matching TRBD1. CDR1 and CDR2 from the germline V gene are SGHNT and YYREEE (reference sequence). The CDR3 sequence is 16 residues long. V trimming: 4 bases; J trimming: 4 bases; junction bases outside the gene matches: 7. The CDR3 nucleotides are TGTGCCAGCAGCCGACAGGGGGCGGTGGGCACCGGGGAGCTGTTTTTT. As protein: CASSRQGAVGTGELFF.

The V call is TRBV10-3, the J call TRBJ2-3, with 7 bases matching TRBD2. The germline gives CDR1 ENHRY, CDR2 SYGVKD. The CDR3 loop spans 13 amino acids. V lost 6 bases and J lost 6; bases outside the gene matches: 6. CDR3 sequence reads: CAISRGDEDTQYF. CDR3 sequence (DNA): TGTGCCATCAGCCGGGGGGACGAGGATACGCAGTATTTT.

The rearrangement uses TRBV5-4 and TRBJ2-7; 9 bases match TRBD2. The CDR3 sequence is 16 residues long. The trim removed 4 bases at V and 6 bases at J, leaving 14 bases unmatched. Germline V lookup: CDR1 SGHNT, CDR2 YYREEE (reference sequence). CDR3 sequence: CASSRTGAGGIIEQYF. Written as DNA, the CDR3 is TGTGCCAGCAGCCGGACCGGTGCGGGGGGGATCATCGAGCAGTACTTC.